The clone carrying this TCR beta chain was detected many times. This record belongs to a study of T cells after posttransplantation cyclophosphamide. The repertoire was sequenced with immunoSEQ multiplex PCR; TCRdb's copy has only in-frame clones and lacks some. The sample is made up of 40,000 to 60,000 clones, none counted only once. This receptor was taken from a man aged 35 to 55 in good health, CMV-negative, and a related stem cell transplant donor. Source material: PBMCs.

CDR3 in DNA: TGTGCCAGCAGCGACTGGACAGGAGAAGCTTTCTTT. Translated: CASSDWTGEAFF. This chain connects TRBV5-8 to TRBJ1-1; 7 bases line up with TRBD1. Germline loops: CDR1 SGHTS, CDR2 YDEGEE. Trimming at V came to 4 bases and at J to 8 bases, leaving 5 bases not matched to a gene. CDR3 length equals 12 residues.